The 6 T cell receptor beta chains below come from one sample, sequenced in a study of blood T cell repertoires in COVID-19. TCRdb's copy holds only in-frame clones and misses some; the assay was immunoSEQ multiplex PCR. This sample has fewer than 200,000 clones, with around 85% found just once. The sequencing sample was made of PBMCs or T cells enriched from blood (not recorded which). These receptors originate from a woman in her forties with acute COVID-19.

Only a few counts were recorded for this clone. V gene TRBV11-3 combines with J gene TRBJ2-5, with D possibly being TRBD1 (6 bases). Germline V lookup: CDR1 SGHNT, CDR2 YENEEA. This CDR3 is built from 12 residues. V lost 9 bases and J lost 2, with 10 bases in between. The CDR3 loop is CASQGIQETQYF. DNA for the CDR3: TGTGCCAGTCAGGGGATTCAAGAGACCCAGTACTTC.

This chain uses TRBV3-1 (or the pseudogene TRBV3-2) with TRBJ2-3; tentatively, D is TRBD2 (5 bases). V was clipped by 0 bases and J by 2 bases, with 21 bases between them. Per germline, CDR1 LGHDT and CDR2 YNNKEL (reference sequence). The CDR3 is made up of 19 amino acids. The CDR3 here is CASSQDQDRPWRITDTQYF. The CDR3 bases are TGTGCCAGCAGCCAAGATCAAGACCGTCCCTGGAGGATCACAGATACGCAGTATTTT.

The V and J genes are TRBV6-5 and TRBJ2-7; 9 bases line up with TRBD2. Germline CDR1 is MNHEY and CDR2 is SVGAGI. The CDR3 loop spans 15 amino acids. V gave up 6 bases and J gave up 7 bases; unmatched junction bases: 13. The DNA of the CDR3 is TGTGCCAGCAGACTAAAATTAGCGGGAGTGGGTGAGCAGTACTTC. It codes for CASRLKLAGVGEQYF.

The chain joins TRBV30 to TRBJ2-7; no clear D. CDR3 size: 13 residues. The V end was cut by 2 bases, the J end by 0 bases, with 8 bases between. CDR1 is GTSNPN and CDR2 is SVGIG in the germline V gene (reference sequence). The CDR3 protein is CAWSTRSSYEQYF. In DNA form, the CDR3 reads TGTGCCTGGAGTACCCGTAGCTCCTACGAGCAGTACTTC.

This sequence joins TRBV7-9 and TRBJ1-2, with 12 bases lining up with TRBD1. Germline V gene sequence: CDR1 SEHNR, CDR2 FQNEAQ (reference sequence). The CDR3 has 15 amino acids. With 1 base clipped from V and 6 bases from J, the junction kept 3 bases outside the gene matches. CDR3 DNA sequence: TGTGCCAGCAGCTTAGGGGACAGGGGGCTAGATGGCTACACCTTC. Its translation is CASSLGDRGLDGYTF.

DNA of the CDR3: TGTGCCAGCAGTTTATCCCTTATCGTGGAAGCTTTCTTT. This translates into CASSLSLIVEAFF. The chain links TRBV12-3 or TRBV12-4 to TRBJ1-1; no firm D call. This CDR3 contains 13 residues. V shed 2 bases and J shed 8 bases, with 12 bases lying between them.